This TCR beta chain is from a study of T cells in women clearing cervical HPV infection. About the study: Controls were women whose single incident HPV16 infection cleared within 12 months without precancer or cancer. For cases, blood was sampled a median about 150 days after lesion detection, interquartile range roughly 90 to 230 days. Study-wide points: Each sample's T-cell count was unknown, possibly confounding richness.

Germline CDR1 and CDR2: SGHVS and FQNEAQ. V was shortened by 3 bases and J by 5 bases, with 14 bases between the two germline ends. This CDR3 is 15 amino acids long. About this clone itself: Its antigen is unknown. The read is 3 residues too short to cover the CDR3 end, so that end is filled in from the germline J gene.

The assay was immunoSEQ multiplex PCR, and TCRdb's table has in-frame clones only and misses some. Here the sample table reports 25,000 to 35,000 clones. The chain carries TRBV7-8 and TRBJ1-5; D is ambiguous. Sequenced input: blood buffy coat. This clonotype was sampled from a woman between 18 and 69 years old with a cervical HPV16 infection that either progressed to CIN3+ or cleared (not recorded which). The sequenced part of the CDR3 DNA is TGTGCCAGCAGCTTCGGTCCCGGAGGGTATCAGCCC. Protein sequence: CASSFGPGGYQP. The entire CDR3 is CASSFGPGGYQPQHF. Filled out from reference TRBV7-8 and TRBJ1-5, the complete variable domain reads GAGVSQSPRYKVAKRGQDVALRCDPISGHVSLFWYQQALGQGPEFLTYFQNEAQLDKSGLPSDRFFAERPEGSVSTLKIQRTQQEDSAVYLCASSFGPGGYQPQHFGDGTRLSIL.